The clone carrying this T cell receptor (beta chain) was recorded a few times. The antigen is not known. Sequencing of the DNA from cultured CD4+ T cells was carried out with the Oncomine TCR Beta short-read assay. Each CDR3 protein is one row after TCRdb ran MiXCR on the PCR reads. The table records almost 20,000 distinct CDR3 sequences, roughly half of them present only once. Specified treatment: roughly nine-day PBMC culture with coronavirus spike peptide pools or control peptides (ViraFEST assay). This specimen comes from a study of vaccination and CD4 T cells after COVID-19. The V and J ends lost 0 bases and 4 bases respectively, with 6 bases between them. This CDR3 has 13 residues. Germline lookup yields CDR1 MNHEY and CDR2 SVGAGI. Study-wide points: The appearance of a median roughly 90% of reactive clones in convalescent patients occurred only post-vaccination.

Sample: CD4+ T cells from blood, cultured in vitro. The chain is built from TRBV6-5 and TRBJ1-1; D is uncertain. This TCR derives from a human donor who had recovered from COVID-19. As DNA, the CDR3 is TGTGCCAGCAGTTACTCGCCGCTCACTGAAGCTTTCTTT. Amino acids: CASSYSPLTEAFF.